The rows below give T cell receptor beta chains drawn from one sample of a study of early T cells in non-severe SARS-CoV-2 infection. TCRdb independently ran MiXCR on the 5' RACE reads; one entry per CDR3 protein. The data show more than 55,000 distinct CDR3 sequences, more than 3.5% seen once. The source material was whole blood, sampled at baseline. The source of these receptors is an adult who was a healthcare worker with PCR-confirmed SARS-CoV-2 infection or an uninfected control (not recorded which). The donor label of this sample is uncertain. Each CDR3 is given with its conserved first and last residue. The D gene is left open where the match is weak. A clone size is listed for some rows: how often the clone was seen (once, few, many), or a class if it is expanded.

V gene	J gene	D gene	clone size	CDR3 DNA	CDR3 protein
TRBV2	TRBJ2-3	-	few	TGTGCCAGCAGTGTTCAGTACTCAGATACGCAGTATTTT	CASSVQYSDTQYF
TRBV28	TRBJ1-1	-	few	TGTGCCAGCGGAAACAGGGTTGGGAACACTGAAGCTTTCTTT	CASGNRVGNTEAFF
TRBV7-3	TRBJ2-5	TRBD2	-	TGTGCCAGCAGCTTACTAGCGGGGGTCCAAGAGACCCAGTACTTC	CASSLLAGVQETQYF
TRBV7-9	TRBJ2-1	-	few	TGTGCCAGCAGCCGCCACCGGACGGGGCCCGCCCCCAATGAGCAGTTCTTC	CASSRHRTGPAPNEQFF
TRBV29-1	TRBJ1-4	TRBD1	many	TGCAGCGTCAAAAAAGGGGGCGAAAAACTGTTTTTT	CSVKKGGEKLFF
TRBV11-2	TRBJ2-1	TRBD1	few	TGTGCCAGCAGCTTTGGACAGGCCACCAATGAGCAGTTCTTC	CASSFGQATNEQFF
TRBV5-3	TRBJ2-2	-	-	TGTGCCAGAAGCTCCCTGCCCGGGGAGCTGTTTTTT	CARSSLPGELFF
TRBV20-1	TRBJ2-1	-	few	TGCAGTGCTAGTTATGTCCTCGACCGCGAGTCGGACCTCGCCTACAATGAGCAGTTCTTC	CSASYVLDRESDLAYNEQFF
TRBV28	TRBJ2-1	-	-	TGTGCCAGCAGTTTAAACAGGAGGAATGAGCAGTTCTTC	CASSLNRRNEQFF
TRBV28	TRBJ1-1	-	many	TGTGCCAGCAGTTTGGGAGCCATGAACACTGAAGCTTTCTTT	CASSLGAMNTEAFF
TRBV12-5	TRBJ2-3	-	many	TGTGCTAGTGGTTTGGTAGGTGGAGATACGCAGTATTTT	CASGLVGGDTQYF
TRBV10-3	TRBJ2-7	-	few	TGTGCCATCAGGGATTCGCGGGGATACGAGCAGTACTTC	CAIRDSRGYEQYF
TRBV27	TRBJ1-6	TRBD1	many	TGTGCCAGCAGTCTCCGGGACAGTAATTCACCCCTCCACTTT	CASSLRDSNSPLHF
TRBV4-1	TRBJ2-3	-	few	TGCGCCAGCAGCCAAGAGAGGGCGACAGGCGATACGCAGTATTTT	CASSQERATGDTQYF
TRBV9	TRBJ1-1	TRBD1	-	TGTGCCAGCAGCGCCCTTTTACAGGGGAGTGTAACTTTCTTT	CASSALLQGSVTFF
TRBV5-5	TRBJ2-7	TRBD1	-	TGTGCCAGCAGCCTGAGAACCGGACAGGGGGCAGCCTACGAGCAGTACTTC	CASSLRTGQGAAYEQYF
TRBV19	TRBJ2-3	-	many	TGTGCCAGTAGTATAGTTCGCGACCTATCCACAGATACGCAGTATTTT	CASSIVRDLSTDTQYF
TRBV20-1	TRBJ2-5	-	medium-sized	TGCAGTGCTAGAGACGGGACGGCCCAAGAGACCCAGTACTTC	CSARDGTAQETQYF
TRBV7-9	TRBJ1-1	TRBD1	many	TGTGCCAGCAGCCCGGACAGGTTGGTCACTGAAGCTTTCTTT	CASSPDRLVTEAFF
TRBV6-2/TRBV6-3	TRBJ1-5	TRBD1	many	TGTGCCAGCAGAACGACAGGGAACAATCAGCCCCAGCATTTT	CASRTTGNNQPQHF
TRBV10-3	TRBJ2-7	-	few	TGTGCCATCAGTGATACCAAGGCATCCTACGAGCAGTACTTC	CAISDTKASYEQYF
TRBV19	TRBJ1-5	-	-	TGTGCCAGTAGTATAGTCGGCGAAGATCAGCCCCAGCATTTT	CASSIVGEDQPQHF
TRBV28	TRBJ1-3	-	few	TGTGCCAGCAGTGACAGGACCACCCTTGGAAACACCATATATTTT	CASSDRTTLGNTIYF
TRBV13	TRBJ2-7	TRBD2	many	TGTGCCAGCAGCTCGTGGACTAGCGGGGACTACGAGCAGTACTTC	CASSSWTSGDYEQYF
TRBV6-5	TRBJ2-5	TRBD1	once	TGTGCCAGCAGGAGGGGACAGTTCCAAGAGACCCAGTACTTC	CASRRGQFQETQYF
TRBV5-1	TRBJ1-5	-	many	TGCGCCAGCAGCTTGGATGGGGGTAATCAGCCCCAGCATTTT	CASSLDGGNQPQHF
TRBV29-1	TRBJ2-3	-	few	TGCAGCGCCCCGCCCAAGACCGACACAGATACGCAGTATTTT	CSAPPKTDTDTQYF
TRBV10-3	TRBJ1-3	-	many	TGTGCCATCAGTGACACCGGGACGAGTGGAAACACCATATATTTT	CAISDTGTSGNTIYF
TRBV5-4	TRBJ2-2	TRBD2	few	TGTGCCAGCAGCCCCGGGACTAGCGGGGGAGTAGGTACCGGGGAGCTGTTTTTT	CASSPGTSGGVGTGELFF
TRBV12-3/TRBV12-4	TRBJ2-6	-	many	TGTGCCAGCAGTTTAATGGGGCCAAGCCCTCAAAGGATTTCTGGGGCCAACGTCCTGACTTTC	CASSLMGPSPQRISGANVLTF
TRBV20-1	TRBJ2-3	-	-	TGCAGTGCCGCGTGGACTAACACAGATACGCAGTATTTT	CSAAWTNTDTQYF
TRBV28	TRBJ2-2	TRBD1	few	TGTGCCAGCAGTCCCCAGGGGGCCTGGACCGGGGAGCTGTTTTTT	CASSPQGAWTGELFF
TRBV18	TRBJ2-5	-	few	TGTGCCAGCTCACCAAGGGGCCAAGAGACCCAGTACTTC	CASSPRGQETQYF
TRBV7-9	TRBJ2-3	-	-	TGTGCCAGCAGCCCCCCGGTGCCCCGTAAAGGGAGGTATTTT	CASSPPVPRKGRYF
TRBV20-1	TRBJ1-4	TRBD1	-	TGCAGTGCTAGCAGGGGGTCGACTAATGAAAAACTGTTTTTT	CSASRGSTNEKLFF
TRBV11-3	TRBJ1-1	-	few	TGTGCCAGCAGCTCCGGGATAAACACTGAAGCTTTCTTT	CASSSGINTEAFF
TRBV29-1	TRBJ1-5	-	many	TGCAGCACTGGTGGGGTTGGGGAGCCCCAGCATTTT	CSTGGVGEPQHF
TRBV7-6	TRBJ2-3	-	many	TGTGCCAGCAGCCTTCTTTCGAGCACAGATACGCAGTATTTT	CASSLLSSTDTQYF
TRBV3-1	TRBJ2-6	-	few	TGTGCCAGCAGCGGAGACTCTGGGGCCAACGTCCTGACTTTC	CASSGDSGANVLTF
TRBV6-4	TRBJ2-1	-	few	TGTGCCAGCAGTGAGAGGGGGGAATCCTACAATGAGCAGTTCTTC	CASSERGESYNEQFF
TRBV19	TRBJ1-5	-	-	TGTGCCAGTAATTGGGCAACCTATAGCAATCAGCCCCAGCATTTT	CASNWATYSNQPQHF
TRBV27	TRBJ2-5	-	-	TGTGCCAGCAGTTTCACCAGGGAGGAGACCCAGTACTTC	CASSFTREETQYF
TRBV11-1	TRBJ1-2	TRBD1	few	TGTGCCAGCAGCCATGGACAGGGGGCGTATGGCTACACCTTC	CASSHGQGAYGYTF
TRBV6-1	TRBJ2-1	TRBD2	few	TGTGCCAGCAGTGAACGGATAGCGGGGGGCCAGGATGAGCAGTTCTTC	CASSERIAGGQDEQFF
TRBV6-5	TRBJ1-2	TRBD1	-	TGTGCCAGCAGTTTAAGAGGGGGCTCTGGCTACACCTTC	CASSLRGGSGYTF